The subject of this entry is one T cell receptor beta chain. There is no known antigen for this receptor. This record belongs to a study of T cell responses to AZD1222 COVID-19 vaccine (dated by TCRdb to about 2021). With respect to the entire study: A total of over 230 trial participants underwent TCR sequencing, of whom under 220 had received two doses of AZD1222 and around 25 had received two doses of the MenACWY control vaccine. Trial participants were enrolled into age subgroups of 18-55, 56-69 and 70-plus years, which contained about 150, 28 and 57 TCR-sequenced participants, respectively.

Read against the paper, the sample's time point label means: baseline before first vaccination. Samples from vaccinated people were obtained from the UK trials COV001 and COV002, which included a single-blind randomized controlled phase 2/3 trial of AZD1222 (ChAdOx1 nCoV-19) in healthy adults. For TCRbeta chain sequencing, PBMC samples were collected from trial participants at day 0 and at day 28 after the second dose. Deletion took 4 bases off V and 4 bases off J, with a span of 19 bases between the germline ends. Including the terminal cysteine and phenylalanine, the CDR3 comprises 15 residues. Left in the record is the CDR3 DNA by itself, 45 bases read in frame from the first base. CDR1 and CDR2 were assigned from the germline V gene as SQVTM and ANQGSEA. Broad study findings and their caveats: Only a handful of AZD1222 recipients were SARS-CoV-2 seropositive at baseline, limiting conclusions about previously exposed vaccinees. Because no day 14 peak-response samples were available, the repertoires could be characterized only after the peak T cell response. A significant rise in spike-specific TCR breadth and depth was observed after two AZD1222 doses relative to day 0 and relative to MenACWY recipients. Participants were mostly white British and included more females than males, and it was suggested by the authors that clonal diversity may have been underestimated. Reportedly, almost half of the unique spike-specific TCRs recognized epitopes lying outside the regions that are mutated in the B.1.351 and B.1.1.7 variants. The whole spike protein was spanned by vaccine-associated CD4 TCRs, and dominant responses were seen in regions 160-218 and 743-854. In the small 56-69-year group, the increase in depth fell short of significance, most likely because of low power.

The CDR3 regions of human TCRbeta chains were analyzed by immunosequencing. The study's processing was this. Repertoire TCRs were checked for matches against a reference library of SARS-CoV-2-specific TCRs that had been generated using the MIRA antigen-specificity platform. Breadth was defined as the fraction of unique TCRs that were SARS-CoV-2-associated, and depth was defined as the fraction of total T cells that were SARS-CoV-2-associated. Using the MIRA data, each spike-specific TCR was mapped to the spike region that the TCR reacts to and placed in a CD4 or CD8 class. Log10-transformed breadth and depth values were compared by one-way ANOVA with Sidak's multiple comparisons tests. This immuneACCESS table, as held by TCRdb, lists in-frame sequences with V and J called but not all clones. Of the missing ones, under half trace to an unresolved V gene in checked studies; the others have no known cause. V, J and clone size derive from that table, while D and trimming were established from the DNA sequence. The sample table gives more than 110,000 clones. The ten largest clones take up about 2.2% of the sample.

Recombination joined TRBV29-1 with TRBJ1-2; the D gene lacks a confident call. The sequence came from an adult in good health. The specimen sequenced was peripheral blood. The CDR3 amino acid sequence is: CSVARSIDILYGYTF. Read as DNA, the sequence is TGCAGCGTTGCACGGTCAATTGACATTCTCTATGGCTACACCTTC.